This T cell receptor beta chain was obtained from a study of cytomegalovirus exposure and HLA in healthy donors. 60 Vbeta and 13 Jbeta primers were used in PCR. TCRdb's copy holds only in-frame clones and misses some; the assay was immunoSEQ multiplex PCR. Its clone listing holds about 130,000 clones. Between the trimmed V and J ends, which lost 2 bases and 1 base, there was a span of 6 bases. From germline, CDR1 is SGHNT and CDR2 YYREEE (reference sequence). The CDR3 runs to 13 residues. The TCR sequence derives from a woman in her thirties or forties in good health and CMV-seropositive. The specimen sequenced was PBMCs. The V and J genes are TRBV5-4 and TRBJ1-1; D is uncertain. In DNA form, the CDR3 reads TGTGCCAGCAGCTTATCCCAGAACACTGAAGCTTTCTTT. Translating it yields CASSLSQNTEAFF.